This T cell receptor beta chain is drawn from a study of vaccination effects on CD4 cells after COVID-19. Study-wide background: Either the BNT162b2 or mRNA-1273 vaccine was given to participants in two doses. Findings and limits, study-wide: Early post-infection timepoints were absent, and convalescent patients were few.

The germline V and J ends were trimmed by 3 bases and 2 bases, with 9 bases remaining between them. Per the germline V gene, CDR1 is MDHEN and CDR2 is SYDVKM. The CDR3 covers 14 residues. In the case of this clone: Its antigen is not identified.

The data were produced by immunoSEQ multiplex PCR, yet TCRdb's version contains in-frame clones alone and is incomplete. The sample holds tens of thousands of clones, around 68% seen once. Before any sequencing was done, the ViraFEST assay used viral peptide pools to expand antigen-specific CD4+ T cells. Upon completion of more than 9 days in culture, CD4+ T cells were isolated. In the vaccine recipients, nucleocapsid antibodies were negative and there was no prior SARS-CoV-2 infection. Some 2 million PBMC were placed in each well, which was supplemented with 10 IU/ml IL-2 and approximately 10 ug/ml peptides.

The material was CD4+ T cells from PBMCs cultured with SARS-CoV-2 spike peptides, obtained before COVID-19 vaccination. This receptor was identified in a human donor who received a COVID-19 vaccine. The V gene is TRBV28, the J gene TRBJ2-3; D gene unclear. The CDR3 nucleotides read TGTGCCAGCAGTTTCAAACAGACCACAGATACGCAGTATTTT. It translates to CASSFKQTTDTQYF. Full variable domain (rest looked up from reference TRBV28 and TRBJ2-3): DVKVTQSSRYLVKRTGEKVFLECVQDMDHENMFWYRQDPGLGLRLIYFSYDVKMKEKGDIPEGYSVSREKKERFSLILESASTNQTSMYLCASSFKQTTDTQYFGPGTRLTVL.